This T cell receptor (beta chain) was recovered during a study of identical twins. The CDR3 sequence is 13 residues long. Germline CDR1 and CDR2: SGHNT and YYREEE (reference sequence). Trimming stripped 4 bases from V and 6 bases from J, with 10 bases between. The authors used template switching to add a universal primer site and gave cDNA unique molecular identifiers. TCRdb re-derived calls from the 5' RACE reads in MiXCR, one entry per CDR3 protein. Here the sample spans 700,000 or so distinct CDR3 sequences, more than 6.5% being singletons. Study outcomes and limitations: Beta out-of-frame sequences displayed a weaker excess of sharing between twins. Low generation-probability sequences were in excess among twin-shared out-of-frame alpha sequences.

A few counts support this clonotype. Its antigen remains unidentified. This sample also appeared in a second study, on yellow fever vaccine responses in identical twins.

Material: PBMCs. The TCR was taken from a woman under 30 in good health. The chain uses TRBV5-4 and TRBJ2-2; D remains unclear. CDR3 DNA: TGTGCCAGCAGCCCCTTGGGATCCGGGGAGCTGTTTTTT. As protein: CASSPLGSGELFF.